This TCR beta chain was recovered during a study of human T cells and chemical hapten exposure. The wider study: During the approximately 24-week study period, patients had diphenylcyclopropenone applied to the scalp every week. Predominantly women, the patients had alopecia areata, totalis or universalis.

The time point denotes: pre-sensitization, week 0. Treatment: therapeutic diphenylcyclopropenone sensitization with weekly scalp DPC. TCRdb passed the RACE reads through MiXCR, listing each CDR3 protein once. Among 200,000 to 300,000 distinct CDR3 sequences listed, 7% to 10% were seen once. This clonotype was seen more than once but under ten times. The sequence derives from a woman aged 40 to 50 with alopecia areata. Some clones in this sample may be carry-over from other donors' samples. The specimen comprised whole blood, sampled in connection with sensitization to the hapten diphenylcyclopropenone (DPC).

CDR3 coding DNA: TGTGCCAGCAGCGTTAATAGCGGGATGACAGATACGCAGTATTTT. Its protein is CASSVNSGMTDTQYF. This sequence joins TRBV9 and TRBJ2-3; the match to TRBD2 covers 8 bases. Germline CDR1 and CDR2: SGDLS and YYNGEE. V gave up 2 bases and J gave up 3 bases; unmatched junction bases: 5. This CDR3 is built from 15 residues.